The 24 T cell receptor beta chains below were found in one sample sequenced in a study of T cell responses to AZD1222 COVID-19 vaccine (dated by TCRdb to the early 2020s). Libraries were constructed by the immunoSEQ multiplex PCR assay. Not all clones reach the TCRdb copy of this immuneACCESS table, which keeps in-frame sequences only. Checked studies attribute under half of the gap to unresolved V genes and leave the rest unexplained. Here the sample has 75,000 to 90,000 clones; approximately 85% occur a single time. 9% to 14% of the sample goes to the ten largest clones. According to the study, the label for this sample's time point signals: about 28 days (+/-7) after the second vaccine dose. The sequencing here drew on peripheral blood, taken 28 days after the second AZD1222 dose. These receptors all come from an adult who received the AZD1222 COVID-19 vaccine.

This chain joins TRBV7-9 and TRBJ1-5; 7 bases are a match to TRBD1. J was trimmed by 0 bases and V by 0 bases; bases with no gene match: 2. CDR3 size: 16 residues. Germline CDR1 reads SEHNR; CDR2 reads FQNEAQ (reference sequence). The CDR3 reads CASSLAGTDSNQPQHF. The CDR3 bases are TGTGCCAGCAGCTTAGCTGGGACAGATAGCAATCAGCCCCAGCATTTT. Variable domain in full (rest from reference TRBV7-9 and TRBJ1-5): DTGVSQNPRHKITKRGQNVTFRCDPISEHNRLYWYRQTLGQGPEFLTYFQNEAQLEKSRLLSDRFSAERPKGSFSTLEIQRTEQGDSAMYLCASSLAGTDSNQPQHFGDGTRLSIL.

This clone was observed once. The chain recombines TRBV3-1 (or the pseudogene TRBV3-2) with TRBJ1-6; perhaps TRBD1 as D (5 bases). The CDR3 is 14 amino acids. Trimming pared 4 bases from V and 9 bases from J, leaving 13 bases between. Germline loops: CDR1 LGHDT, CDR2 YNNKEL (reference sequence). The CDR3 sequence is CASSPGGESSPLHF. CDR3 nucleotides: TGTGCCAGCAGCCCGGGAGGGGAAAGTTCACCCCTCCACTTT.

The V and J genes are TRBV14 and TRBJ2-2; the D is unclear. The V end was cut by 4 bases, the J end by 1 base, with 1 base between. The CDR3 has 12 amino acids. Germline V gene data show CDR1 as SGHDN and CDR2 as FVKESK. The DNA for the CDR3 is TGTGCCAGCAGCCGGAACACCGGGGAGCTGTTTTTT. It specifies CASSRNTGELFF.

V and J are TRBV6-4 and TRBJ2-2; either TRBD1 or TRBD2 may fit D (5 bases each). V lost 6 bases, J lost 6 bases, and 17 bases lay in between. Per the germline V gene, CDR1 is MRHNA and CDR2 is SNTAGT. The CDR3 is 15 residues long. The CDR3 loop reads CASSLGPTPSGELFF. The CDR3 DNA is TGTGCCAGCAGCCTGGGACCGACTCCATCCGGGGAGCTGTTTTTT.

The chain links TRBV15 to TRBJ1-5; D perhaps matches TRBD1 (6 bases). The CDR3 covers 13 residues. Trimming took 7 bases from V and 1 from J, leaving 8 bases between them. Germline values: CDR1 LNHNV, CDR2 YYDKDF (reference sequence). DNA for the CDR3: TGTGCCACCAAGGGGGACAGCAATCAGCCCCAGCATTTT. Its protein is CATKGDSNQPQHF.

The chain is built from TRBV11-3 and TRBJ2-3, with D perhaps given as TRBD1 or TRBD2 (5 bases each). The germline V gene has CDR1 SGHNT and CDR2 YENEEA. V was clipped by 3 bases and J by 1 base, with 17 bases between them. There are 17 residues in the CDR3. The CDR3 loop is CASSFRLKGSGTDTQYF. CDR3 in DNA: TGTGCCAGCAGCTTCCGATTAAAGGGGAGTGGCACAGATACGCAGTATTTT.

The chain joins TRBV7-2 to TRBJ2-3; 10 bases align to TRBD2. Germline assignment: CDR1 SGHTA and CDR2 FQGNSA. This CDR3 is built from 18 residues. J gave up 2 bases and V 1 base, and 9 bases lay outside the gene matches. The CDR3 is CASSLGLAGAGITDTQYF. CDR3 sequence (DNA): TGTGCCAGCAGCTTAGGGCTAGCGGGGGCTGGGATCACAGATACGCAGTATTTT.

This clone appeared once. The V gene is TRBV19, the J gene TRBJ1-4, with D possibly TRBD1 on 5 matching bases. The CDR3 covers 15 residues. CDR1 and CDR2 from the germline V gene are LNHDA and SQIVND (reference sequence). Deletions cut 5 bases from V and 0 bases from J, with 10 bases between. The CDR3 DNA reads TGTGCCAGTAGTCCTACGGGGGCAACTAATGAAAAACTGTTTTTT. Its protein is CASSPTGATNEKLFF.

The chain links TRBV7-2 to TRBJ2-1; perhaps TRBD1 as D (6 bases). Trimming took off 2 bases at V and 9 bases at J, with 11 bases between the two ends. Germline CDR1 and CDR2: SGHTA and FQGNSA. CDR3 length: 13 amino acids. The CDR3 DNA reads as TGTGCCAGCAGCTTACCCCACAGGGCTGAGCAGTTCTTC. Translation: CASSLPHRAEQFF.

The chain recombines TRBV13 with TRBJ2-1; D unclear. Trimming removed 6 bases at V and 13 bases at J, with 19 bases between. CDR1 and CDR2 from the germline V gene are PRHDT and FYEKMQ (reference sequence). This CDR3 has 13 residues. CDR3 sequence reads: CASSRPTVRIQFF. CDR3 nucleotides: TGTGCCAGCAGTCGACCTACAGTGCGGATTCAGTTCTTC.

The V gene is TRBV6-5, the J gene TRBJ1-3, with 7 nucleotides matching TRBD1. The J segment lost 0 bases and the V segment lost 8 bases, leaving 7 bases of the junction unmatched. The CDR3 totals 15 residues. Germline V lookup: CDR1 MNHEY, CDR2 SVGAGI. CDR3 nucleotides: TGTGCCAGCCAGACAGGGCTCCTCTCTGGAAACACCATATATTTT. Translated, it gives CASQTGLLSGNTIYF.

The rearrangement links TRBV28 to TRBJ1-6, with D unresolved. The CDR3 is made up of 11 amino acids. With 3 bases removed from V and 9 bases from J, the gap between germline ends came to 3 bases. Germline V gene sequence: CDR1 MDHEN, CDR2 SYDVKM. CDR3 residues: CASSLGSPLHF. CDR3 sequence (DNA): TGTGCCAGCAGTTTGGGTTCACCCCTCCACTTT.

This chain connects TRBV28 to TRBJ1-5; TRBD1 matches at 8 bases. V lost 4 bases and J lost 5; bases outside the gene matches: 10. Germline V gene lookup returns CDR1 MDHEN and CDR2 SYDVKM. The length of the CDR3 is 16 residues. Written as DNA, the CDR3 is TGTGCCAGCAGTTCAAGAGGGACAGGAGGTCATCAGCCCCAGCATTTT. Protein sequence: CASSSRGTGGHQPQHF.

The chain is built from TRBV6-8 and TRBJ1-5; the D is unclear. This CDR3 contains 17 residues. Germline V gene lookup returns CDR1 MNHGY and CDR2 SAAAGT. V lost 0 bases and J lost 0, with 12 bases in between. This CDR3 is CASSYSRNHHSNQPQHF. The CDR3 DNA sequence: TGTGCCAGCAGTTACTCTCGGAACCATCATAGCAATCAGCCCCAGCATTTT.

The gene calls are TRBV27 and TRBJ1-1; 7 nucleotides match TRBD1. Germline-derived CDR1 and CDR2 are MNHEY and SMNVEV (reference sequence). Germline trimming cut 7 bases from V and 1 base from J; bases unmatched to any gene: 12. The CDR3 totals 16 residues. CDR3 nucleotides: TGTGCCAGCATTCCCTCTACAGGGGTACGGAACACTGAAGCTTTCTTT. It encodes CASIPSTGVRNTEAFF.

The chain combines TRBV6-6 with TRBJ2-7; 9 bases match TRBD1. The CDR3 is 15 residues long. Germline assignment: CDR1 MNHNY and CDR2 SVGAGI (reference sequence). The V segment lost 2 bases and the J segment 7 bases; nucleotides outside the gene matches: 9. The CDR3 is CASSYPRDRVGEQYF. Here the CDR3 DNA reads TGTGCCAGCAGTTACCCTAGGGACAGGGTGGGGGAGCAGTACTTC.

The rearrangement links TRBV7-2 to TRBJ2-2, with D unclear. Trimming cost V 1 base and J 2 bases, with 5 bases left between them. CDR1 and CDR2 (germline): SGHTA, FQGNSA. CDR3 length: 14 amino acids. The CDR3 nucleotides are TGTGCCAGCAGCTTAGAGACCAACACCGGGGAGCTGTTTTTT. This translates into CASSLETNTGELFF.

This clone occurred once. The rearrangement joins TRBV9 to TRBJ2-7; D is unclear. The CDR3 extends over 15 amino acids. The germline V gene encodes CDR1 SGDLS and CDR2 YYNGEE. The V and J ends lost 3 bases and 3 bases respectively, with 16 bases between them. The CDR3 bases are TGTGCCAGCAGCGCCCTAGGAACTTCCAACTACGAGCAGTACTTC. It translates to CASSALGTSNYEQYF.

The chain combines TRBV15 with TRBJ1-4, with D possibly TRBD1 on 6 matching bases. Per the germline V gene, CDR1 is LNHNV and CDR2 is YYDKDF (reference sequence). V was clipped by 1 base and J by 6 bases, with 12 bases between them. The length of the CDR3 is 15 residues. CDR3 coding DNA: TGTGCCACCAGCAGAGTTCCAGGGGCGGATGAAAAACTGTTTTTT. As protein: CATSRVPGADEKLFF.

The chain employs TRBV19 and TRBJ2-5; perhaps TRBD2 as D (5 bases). CDR3 size: 15 residues. V was cut by 0 bases and J by 5 bases, with 13 bases left in between. The germline gives CDR1 LNHDA, CDR2 SQIVND (reference sequence). The CDR3 nucleotides are TGTGCCAGTAGTATAGATTCGCTAGCTACGGAGACCCAGTACTTC. Amino acid sequence: CASSIDSLATETQYF.

With respect to this clone: Other DNA sequences in the sample encode the same CDR3. CDR3 amino acids: CASSSTPGQGSNQPQHF. CDR3 nucleotides: TGTGCCAGCAGCTCTACTCCGGGACAGGGAAGCAATCAGCCCCAGCATTTT. V is TRBV27 and J is TRBJ1-5; TRBD1 agrees at 9 bases. Germline CDR1 is MNHEY and CDR2 is SMNVEV (reference sequence). The CDR3 is 17 amino acids. J lost 1 base, V lost 6 bases, and 10 bases had no gene match.

The chain joins TRBV7-2 to TRBJ2-5; D gene ambiguous. Germline V gene sequence: CDR1 SGHTA, CDR2 FQGNSA. V lost 2 bases, J lost 1 base, and 5 bases lay in between. This CDR3 comprises 13 residues. The CDR3 region has the DNA TGTGCCAGCAGCTTAAGCAGCCAAGAGACCCAGTACTTC. Amino acids: CASSLSSQETQYF.

The DNA of the CDR3 is TGCGCCAGCAGCTTTACCGGGACAGGGCTGGACGGGGAGCTGTTTTTT. Its protein product is CASSFTGTGLDGELFF. The chain has TRBV5-1 and TRBJ2-2; the match to TRBD1 covers 9 bases. CDR3 length equals 16 residues. The germline gives CDR1 SGHRS, CDR2 YFSETQ. The trim removed 2 bases at V and 7 bases at J, leaving 9 bases unmatched.

This rearrangement joins TRBV7-2 to TRBJ2-1; 13 bases align to TRBD2. Trimming removed 3 bases from V and 9 bases from J; junction bases left unmatched: 8. Germline lookup yields CDR1 SGHTA and CDR2 FQGNSA. This CDR3 has 16 residues. This chain's CDR3 is CASSFGSGTSGTEQFF. In DNA, the CDR3 is TGTGCCAGCAGCTTCGGATCGGGGACTAGCGGGACTGAGCAGTTCTTC.